In its sample, the clone carrying this T cell receptor (beta chain) was seen many times. Mouse names are used for the genes. The read terminates 3 residues ahead of where the CDR3 ends, so the germline J gene completes it. These data are taken from a study of CD8+ T cells in alopecia areata. As for time point: mouse skin 6 weeks after grafting, around onset of hair loss. RNA extraction and reverse transcription yielded cDNA as sequencing template. Here immunoSEQ multiplex PCR was the method, and the copy in TCRdb shows in-frame clones only, minus some. Recorded here are over 1,500 clones, none singletons. The germline V gene has CDR1 NNHDY and CDR2 SYVADS. The CDR3 is 15 amino acids. The J segment lost 7 bases and the V segment lost 4 bases, leaving 4 bases of the junction unmatched.

The origin of this receptor is a C3H/HeJ mouse with alopecia areata. MHC haplotype: H2-k. This specimen was skin, taken at week 6. This chain joins TRBV13-3 and TRBJ1-6, with TRBD1 identical over 11 bases. TRBJ1-6 is filed as an ORF, its function uncertain. The CDR3: CASSSGTGGNSPLYF. The CDR3 bases that were read are TGTGCCAGCAGTTCCGGGACAGGGGGGAATTCGCCC.